This entry is about one T cell receptor beta chain. Isolated RNA was reverse transcribed in full, so expressed TCRB transcripts were sequenced. TCRdb's copy holds only in-frame clones and misses some; the assay was immunoSEQ multiplex PCR. Of roughly 610,000 clones listed, around 16% were seen once; the top ten hold about 0.093%. This sample is drawn from a study of beta chain features in type 1 diabetes. Naive, central memory, regulatory and stem cell-like memory cells within the CD4+ compartment were sorted using CD45RO/CCR7/CD25/CD127/CD95/CD27. CDR3 length: 12 residues. V was pared by 5 bases and J by 11 bases, with 3 bases of the junction left unmatched. The germline CDR1 and CDR2 sequences are SGHTA and FQGTGA.

The chain combines TRBV7-3 with TRBJ2-1, with 10 bases identical to TRBD2. This TCR was sampled from a man between 18 and 29 years old in good health. The sequenced sample consisted of naive CD4+ T cells from blood. This CDR3 reads CASSATSGQQFF. The CDR3, as DNA: TGTGCCAGCAGCGCGACTAGCGGGCAGCAGTTCTTC.